This TCR beta chain was obtained from a study of T cell responses to AZD1222 COVID-19 vaccine. As regards this clone: Its antigen is not identified.

CDR1 and CDR2 (germline): MNHEY, SVGAGI. The CDR3 length is 14 residues. The V gene lost 6 bases and the J gene lost 1 base, with 12 bases spanning the gap. The study, taken as a whole, reports: Spike regions recognized by vaccine-associated CD4 TCRs spanned the protein, led by 160-218 and 743-854. The donor cohort was predominantly white British with a female majority, and clonal diversity may have been underestimated. Compared with day 0, the breadth and depth of the Spike-specific TCR repertoire rose significantly after two doses of AZD1222.

Only in-frame clones appear in the TCRdb table, and some are missing; sequencing was by immunoSEQ multiplex PCR. The table shows some 96,000 clones, with around nine tenths occurring only once. The rearrangement joins TRBV6-5 to TRBJ1-1; D possibly corresponds to TRBD1 (6 bases). The source material was peripheral blood, sampled on day 0 of AZD1222 vaccination. The clonotype comes from an adult in good health. The CDR3 DNA reads TGTGCCAGCAGGACCCCGACAGGGAACACTGAAGCTTTCTTT. It translates to CASRTPTGNTEAFF.